These 9 T cell receptor beta chains were sequenced from one sample in a study of T cell repertoires in cytomegalovirus infection. These receptors' targets are unknown. MiXCR, applied by TCRdb to the reads, yields one record per CDR3 protein. Seen here are about 700,000 distinct CDR3 sequences, around a third observed once, and the top ten hold around a sixth. This sample comprised cultured PBMCs, obtained from culture after CMV antigen stimulation. These receptors were taken from a human donor in good health (CMV status not recorded). Some clones in this sample may be carry-over from other donors' samples.

The table lists this clonotype with a few counts. V and J are TRBV5-4 and TRBJ1-3; D unclear. The V and J ends lost 2 bases and 7 bases respectively, with 13 bases between them. The germline gives CDR1 SGHNT, CDR2 YYREEE (reference sequence). The CDR3 is 14 residues long. The CDR3 is CASSLEQLANTIYF. In DNA, the CDR3 is TGTGCCAGCAGCTTAGAACAGTTGGCTAACACCATATATTTT.

This clonotype appeared a few times. The chain uses TRBV7-4 and TRBJ2-7; D is possibly TRBD1 (6 bases). The CDR3 covers 16 residues. Germline V gene data show CDR1 as SGHVT and CDR2 as SQSDAQ. The V and J ends lost 5 bases and 1 base respectively, with 18 bases between them. In DNA form, the CDR3 reads TGTGCCAGCAGCCCCGAAGGCCGGGACACTTCCTACGAGCAGTACTTC. Residues: CASSPEGRDTSYEQYF.

J is TRBJ1-1 and V is TRBV7-9, with TRBD1 matching over 8 bases. Trimming took 2 bases from V and 4 from J; bases not matched to a gene: 18. Per germline, CDR1 SEHNR and CDR2 FQNEAQ (reference sequence). The CDR3 is made up of 19 amino acids. This chain's CDR3 is CASSLTVITRQGAGTEAFF. The CDR3 coding sequence is TGTGCCAGCAGCTTAACCGTAATTACGAGGCAGGGGGCCGGCACTGAAGCTTTCTTT.

The genes are TRBV19 and TRBJ2-1; a weak D match, TRBD1 (5 bases). Trimming left V 8 bases short and J 0 bases short, with 14 bases between. Germline CDR1 is LNHDA and CDR2 is SQIVND (reference sequence). This CDR3 spans 15 amino acids. The CDR3, as DNA: TGTGCCAGTGGGGCAGACTGGAGCTCCTACAATGAGCAGTTCTTC. Amino acids: CASGADWSSYNEQFF.

This chain links TRBV6-2 or TRBV6-3 with TRBJ1-4, with D uncertain. Per germline, CDR1 MNHEY and CDR2 SVGEGT. V was cut by 6 bases and J by 0 bases, with 17 bases left in between. The length of the CDR3 is 17 residues. The CDR3 DNA reads as TGTGCCAGCAGCTCCATCCCCACGCAGACAACTAATGAAAAACTGTTTTTT. Amino acid sequence: CASSSIPTQTTNEKLFF.

The chain joins TRBV5-6 to TRBJ1-6; 8 bases are shared with TRBD1. The ends lost 6 bases at V and 3 bases at J; junction bases unmatched: 8. Germline-derived CDR1 and CDR2 are SGHDT and YYEEEE. The CDR3 is 16 residues long. CDR3 sequence reads: CASTSGTGGYNSPLHF. The CDR3 DNA follows: TGTGCCAGCACCTCCGGCACAGGGGGCTATAATTCACCCCTCCACTTT.

The chain carries TRBV7-6 and TRBJ2-1; D is undetermined. The germline CDR1 and CDR2 sequences are SGHVS and FNYEAQ. This CDR3 has 13 residues. V was clipped by 1 base and J by 6 bases, with 7 bases between them. Written as DNA, the CDR3 is TGTGCCAGCAGCTTAGTACCCTCCAATGAGCAGTTCTTC. Its protein is CASSLVPSNEQFF.

J is TRBJ1-2 and V is TRBV12-3 or TRBV12-4; weak D call: TRBD1 (5 bases). V was cut by 4 bases and J by 2 bases, with 8 bases left in between. The CDR3 contains 13 residues. The chain's CDR3 is CASSWGPNYGYTF. As DNA, the CDR3 is TGTGCCAGCAGTTGGGGACCCAACTATGGCTACACCTTC.

V is TRBV7-6 and J is TRBJ2-7; possible D gene TRBD1, 6 bases. CDR3 length: 14 residues. Trimming left V 5 bases short and J 3 bases short, with 14 bases between. Germline-derived CDR1 and CDR2 are SGHVS and FNYEAQ. The CDR3 sequence: CASSPTGSLYEQYF. The CDR3 DNA follows: TGTGCCAGCAGCCCAACAGGGTCCCTCTACGAGCAGTACTTC.